This TCR beta chain originates from a study of blood T cell repertoires in COVID-19. Across the study: From T cells, B-cell-depleted T cells, or PBMCs came the material, which was cDNA or gDNA.

V gave up 2 bases and J gave up 9 bases, with 18 bases separating them. The V gene's germline CDR1 is SGHNT and CDR2 YYREEE (reference sequence). This CDR3 has 14 amino acids. As processed by the authors: Quantification of nucleated cells was approximated via reference gene primer amplification. The protocol was immunoSEQ multiplex PCR, while the TCRdb copy is restricted to in-frame clones and leaves out a portion. The V and J calls and the clone size are those of that table, but D and trimming were determined from the DNA. The sample consists of over 150,000 clones, roughly 87% of them appearing once.

The V gene is TRBV5-4, the J gene TRBJ2-7; weak D call: TRBD1 (6 bases). The TCR was taken from a woman aged 60-70 years who had recovered from COVID-19. The material sequenced was peripheral blood. The CDR3 DNA follows: TGTGCCAGCAGCTTTACAGGGTCCCCGGACCGGCAGTACTTC. It encodes CASSFTGSPDRQYF.